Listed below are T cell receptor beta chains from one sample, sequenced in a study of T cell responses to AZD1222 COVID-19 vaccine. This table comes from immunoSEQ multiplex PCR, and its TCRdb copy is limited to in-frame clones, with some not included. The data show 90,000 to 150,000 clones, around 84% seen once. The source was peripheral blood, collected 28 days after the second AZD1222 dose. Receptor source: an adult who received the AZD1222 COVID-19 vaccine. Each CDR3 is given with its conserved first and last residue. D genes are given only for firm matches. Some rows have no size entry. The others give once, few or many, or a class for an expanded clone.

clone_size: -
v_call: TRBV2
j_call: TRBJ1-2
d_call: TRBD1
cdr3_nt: TGTGCCAGCAATCGGGACAGGGATGGCTACACCTTC
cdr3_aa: CASNRDRDGYTF

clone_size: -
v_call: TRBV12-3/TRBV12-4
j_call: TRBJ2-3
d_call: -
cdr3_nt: TGTGCCAGCAGTTTAGTTCCCCCGGGTACGCAGTATTTT
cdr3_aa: CASSLVPPGTQYF

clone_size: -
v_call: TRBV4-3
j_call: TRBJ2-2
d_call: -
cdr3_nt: TGCGCCAGCAGCCCAGGGGTCCGCCGGGAACTGTTTTTT
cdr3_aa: CASSPGVRRELFF

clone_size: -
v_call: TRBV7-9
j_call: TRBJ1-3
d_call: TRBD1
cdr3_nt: TGTGCCAGCAGCCGACAGGGTGTGGAGGGAAACACCATATATTTT
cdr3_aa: CASSRQGVEGNTIYF

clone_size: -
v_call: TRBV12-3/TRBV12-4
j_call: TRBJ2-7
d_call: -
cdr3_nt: TGTGCCAGCAGCCAAGGCGCGGTGGGGGTGCAGTACTTC
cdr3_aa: CASSQGAVGVQYF

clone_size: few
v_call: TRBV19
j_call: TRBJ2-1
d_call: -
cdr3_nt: TGTGCCAGTAGTATCTCCTTCAATGAGCAGTTCTTC
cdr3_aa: CASSISFNEQFF

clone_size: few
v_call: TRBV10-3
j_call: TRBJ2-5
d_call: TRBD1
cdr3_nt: TGTGCCATCAGTGATCCACAGGGGGGCCAAGAGACCCAGTACTTC
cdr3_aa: CAISDPQGGQETQYF

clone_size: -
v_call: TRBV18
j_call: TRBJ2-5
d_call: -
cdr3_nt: TGTGCCAGCTCACCATCCGTAGGCGGAGAGACCCAGTACTTC
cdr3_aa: CASSPSVGGETQYF

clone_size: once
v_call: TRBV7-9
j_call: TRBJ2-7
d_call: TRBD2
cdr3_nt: TGTGCCAGCAGCACCCCTAGCGGGGGATCCTACGAGCAGTACTTC
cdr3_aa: CASSTPSGGSYEQYF

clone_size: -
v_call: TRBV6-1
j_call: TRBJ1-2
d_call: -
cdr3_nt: TGTGCCAGCAGTTCTGGGTATGGCTATGGCTACACCTTC
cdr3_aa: CASSSGYGYGYTF

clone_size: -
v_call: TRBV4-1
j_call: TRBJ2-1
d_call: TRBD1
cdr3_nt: TGCGCCAGCAGCCAGAGACAGGGTTCCTACAATGAGCAGTTCTTC
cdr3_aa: CASSQRQGSYNEQFF

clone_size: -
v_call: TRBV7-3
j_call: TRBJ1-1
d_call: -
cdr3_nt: TGTGCCAGCAGCCGGACAGTGAACACTGAAGCTTTCTTT
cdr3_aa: CASSRTVNTEAFF

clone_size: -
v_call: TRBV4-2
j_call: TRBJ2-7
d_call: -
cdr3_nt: TGTGCCAGCAGTCTAGGCGGATTAGCCACCTACGAGCAGTACTTC
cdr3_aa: CASSLGGLATYEQYF